A selection of T cell receptor beta chains follows, all from one sample in a study. Using its own MiXCR run on the 5' RACE reads, TCRdb lists one record per CDR3 protein. The sample has about 55,000 distinct CDR3 sequences, more than 15% seen once. The specimen was naive CD4+ T cells sorted from blood. The receptors stem from a female donor with breast cancer. CDR3s include the opening cysteine and the closing phenylalanine or tryptophan. D genes are given only for firm matches. Clone size, where shown, is once, few, many, or a class for clones that have expanded.

few	14	-	TRBV6-1	TRBJ1-4	TGTGCCAGCAGTGAACCAGTGACCAATGAAAAACTGTTTTTT	CASSEPVTNEKLFF
many	15	-	TRBV5-1	TRBJ1-1	TGCGCCAGCAGGCCCTCCGGGACGCCGAACACTGAAGCTTTCTTT	CASRPSGTPNTEAFF
few	14	TRBD2	TRBV7-2	TRBJ2-5	TGTGCCAGCAGCTTCCAGCGGGGCCCAGAGACCCAGTACTTC	CASSFQRGPETQYF
-	16	TRBD1	TRBV5-1	TRBJ1-1	TGCGCCAGCAGCTCCAGGACAGGGCCGAGGAACACTGAAGCTTTCTTT	CASSSRTGPRNTEAFF
-	15	-	TRBV12-3/TRBV12-4	TRBJ1-1	TGTGCCAGCAGTCCCCAGGTGGGAAAGGGGACTGAAGCTTTCTTT	CASSPQVGKGTEAFF
few	14	-	TRBV20-1	TRBJ1-2	TGCAGTGCTAGGGACCTACGGGGTGACTATGGCTACACCTTC	CSARDLRGDYGYTF
-	14	-	TRBV12-3/TRBV12-4	TRBJ2-5	TGTGCCAGCAGTGCGGGACACCGGCCAGAGACCCAGTACTTC	CASSAGHRPETQYF
-	15	TRBD2	TRBV5-4	TRBJ2-7	TGTGCCAGCAGCTTGTTCCCGGGAGGGGACTACGAGCAGTACTTC	CASSLFPGGDYEQYF
few	15	TRBD1	TRBV7-2	TRBJ1-4	TGTGCCAGCAGCCTTAATGCAGGGGGAAATGAAAAACTGTTTTTT	CASSLNAGGNEKLFF
-	14	-	TRBV5-1	TRBJ1-2	TGCGCCAGCAGCTTGGGTCCAACAGGGAGTGGCTGCACCTTC	CASSLGPTGSGCTF
many	16	TRBD1	TRBV28	TRBJ1-1	TGTGCCAGCAGTTCTGACAGGGGGGTGAAGAACACTGAAGCTTTCTTT	CASSSDRGVKNTEAFF
many	14	-	TRBV4-1	TRBJ2-7	TGCGCCAGCAGCCATATTCGGACTATTCGGGAGCAGTACTTC	CASSHIRTIREQYF
few	15	TRBD2	TRBV2	TRBJ2-3	TGTGCCAGCGGGGGACTAGCGGGAGTGTGGGATACGCAGTATTTT	CASGGLAGVWDTQYF
-	14	-	TRBV5-5	TRBJ2-7	TGTGCCAGCAGCTTGTTGAGAGGCTCCTACGAGCAGTACTTC	CASSLLRGSYEQYF
many	14	TRBD2	TRBV29-1	TRBJ2-1	TGCAGTTATAGTGGGACTAGCGGACTCAATGAGCAGTTCTTC	CSYSGTSGLNEQFF
-	20	TRBD2	TRBV7-2	TRBJ2-3	TGTGCCAGCAGCTCCCGACGGGGCGGGAGGTCTAGAGGTAGTACAGATACGCAGTATTTT	CASSSRRGGRSRGSTDTQYF
once	12	-	TRBV11-3	TRBJ2-7	TGTGCCAGCAGCTCCCAGGGGTACGAGCAGTACTTC	CASSSQGYEQYF
-	13	TRBD1	TRBV5-1	TRBJ2-7	TGCGCCAGCAGCTTTAGGACAGGGTCCGAGCAGTACTTC	CASSFRTGSEQYF
few	15	-	TRBV12-3/TRBV12-4	TRBJ1-3	TGTGCCAGCAGTCGACCAGGGACGGCGGGAAACACCATATATTTT	CASSRPGTAGNTIYF
-	15	-	TRBV20-1	TRBJ2-1	TGCAGTGCGGCAAAATCCGGGATCCCAGGCAATGAGCAGTTCTTC	CSAAKSGIPGNEQFF
-	15	TRBD1	TRBV5-1	TRBJ1-4	TGCGCCAGCAGTCCCGGGACAGCCTCTAATGAAAAACTGTTTTTT	CASSPGTASNEKLFF
few	12	-	TRBV30	TRBJ1-6	TGTGCCTGGAGTGTCAACAGGGTGGCCCTCCACTTT	CAWSVNRVALHF
many	15	-	TRBV7-9	TRBJ2-6	TGTGCCAGCAGCTTTTCACAGACAGGGGCCAACGTCCTGACTTTC	CASSFSQTGANVLTF
many	14	-	TRBV29-1	TRBJ2-1	TGCAGCGCGGGGTCGGCTAGCGCCTACAATGAGCAGTTCTTC	CSAGSASAYNEQFF
many	14	-	TRBV7-6	TRBJ2-3	TGTGCCAGCAGCTTAGAGGCAGCCACAGATACGCAGTATTTT	CASSLEAATDTQYF
few	13	-	TRBV5-1	TRBJ2-5	TGCGCCAGCAGCCGGGACTACCAAGAGACCCAGTACTTC	CASSRDYQETQYF
many	14	-	TRBV20-1	TRBJ2-1	TGCAGTGCCCGGGACCCTAGGGCCTACAATGAGCAGTTCTTC	CSARDPRAYNEQFF
-	15	TRBD2	TRBV20-1	TRBJ2-1	TGCAGTGCTAGAGGGAGCGGGAGCTCCTACAATGAGCAGTTCTTC	CSARGSGSSYNEQFF
few	12	-	TRBV20-1	TRBJ1-2	TGCAGTGCTAGAGATAGATCCTATGGCTACACCTTC	CSARDRSYGYTF
many	12	-	TRBV29-1	TRBJ2-5	TGCAGCGTTGGAGGGCACCAAGAGACCCAGTACTTC	CSVGGHQETQYF
-	15	-	TRBV6-6	TRBJ1-5	TGTGCCAGCAGTTACGATGGGACCGGGAGTGGGCCCCAGCATTTT	CASSYDGTGSGPQHF
-	13	-	TRBV30	TRBJ1-1	TGTGCCTGGAGTCGTGGGGGGAACACTGAAGCTTTCTTT	CAWSRGGNTEAFF
many	14	-	TRBV12-3/TRBV12-4	TRBJ2-3	TGTGCCAGCAGCCCTACCCCGTCCACAGATACGCAGTATTTT	CASSPTPSTDTQYF
few	15	-	TRBV4-2	TRBJ1-5	TGTGCCAGCAGCCAAGGCCCCGAGCCCAATCAGCCCCAGCATTTT	CASSQGPEPNQPQHF
few	16	-	TRBV27	TRBJ2-6	TGTGCCAGCAGGCCCGCCGGAACCTCTGGGGCCAACGTCCTGACTTTC	CASRPAGTSGANVLTF
-	15	-	TRBV3-1	TRBJ1-6	TGTGCCAGCAGCCAAGACGCACCCGGATATTCACCCCTCCACTTT	CASSQDAPGYSPLHF
few	12	-	TRBV5-1	TRBJ2-1	TGCGCCAGCAGCTTGGATAGGAATGAGCAGTTCTTC	CASSLDRNEQFF
many	17	TRBD1	TRBV4-1	TRBJ1-5	TGCGCCAGCAGCCAAGACCCCGGACAGGGGGTTAATCAGCCCCAGCATTTT	CASSQDPGQGVNQPQHF
-	15	-	TRBV5-1	TRBJ2-3	TGCGCCAGCAGCTTGGATGGCAGAGACACAGATACGCAGTATTTT	CASSLDGRDTDTQYF